Listed below are T cell receptor beta chains from one sample, sequenced in a study of CD4 T cells in relation to SARS-CoV-2 and coronaviruses. Their antigens remain unidentified. TCRdb's copy holds only in-frame clones and misses some; the assay was immunoSEQ multiplex PCR. The data contain around 34,000 clones, about three quarters of them seen just once; the ten biggest clones take up just over 20%. Material for sequencing was memory CD4+ T cells from PBMCs, cultured in vitro. These receptors all come from an adult with COVID-19. Each CDR3 is given with its conserved first and last residue.

v_gene | len | CDR3aa
TRBV5-1 | 15 | CASSPEVGQGFEQYF
TRBV6-5 | 14 | CASGTGRRANVLTF
TRBV19 | 17 | CASSDGLAGVHAYEQYF
TRBV4-1 | 18 | CASSQEITSGRYTGELFF
TRBV28 | 17 | CASNGDRGDYSNQPQHF
TRBV7-9 | 15 | CASSLAGGSGNTIYF
TRBV2 | 12 | CASRGGTYEQYF
TRBV11-3 | 16 | CASSQTEWYRDGEQFF
TRBV28 | 16 | CASNTIGEATNEKLFF
TRBV5-1 | 17 | CASSLDGWVTRSYEQYF
TRBV28 | 16 | CASTTTRASKTGELFF
TRBV28 | 16 | CASSVIDRAGANVLTF
TRBV11-2 | 12 | CASSLGGVEQYF
TRBV20-1 | 11 | CSAYENTEAFF
TRBV19 | 19 | CASSRGDRGINAANQPQHF
TRBV5-1 | 17 | CASSRGAGENYNEKLFF
TRBV10-1 | 17 | CASSDGRDPRAKNIQYF
TRBV5-1 | 19 | CASNLGTGNPGLAFYEQYF
TRBV3-1/TRBV3-2 | 18 | CASSQVGMGGAPYNEQFF
TRBV2 | 12 | CASRYTLAGYTF
TRBV29-1 | 12 | CSVLTSYNEQFF
TRBV7-2 | 18 | CASSTNDIRDRSGYGYTF
TRBV9 | 14 | CASSVVGNTDTQYF
TRBV18 | 16 | CASSPRLEGASYGYTF
TRBV18 | 13 | CASSPMEAETQYF
TRBV6-1 | 16 | CASSEGTAYSNQPQHF
TRBV6-5 | 14 | CATWPPGSGNTIYF
TRBV4-1 | 19 | CASSHSFPVVSGRPETQYF
TRBV30 | 17 | CAWSPARTRASNQPQHF
TRBV5-5 | 15 | CASSLVQGQNTEAFF
TRBV6-5 | 12 | CASRRTTTEAFF
TRBV28 | 15 | CASQPGVVNTGELFF
TRBV11-2 | 18 | CASSLGDRVAGELETQYF
TRBV15 | 15 | CATSRDPGTEETQYF
TRBV5-4 | 15 | CASSLAGRADSPLHF
TRBV4-1 | 13 | CASSQFALSEQYF
TRBV28 | 15 | CASSPSGQVLYEQYF
TRBV5-1 | 15 | CASSLAGTGNTEAFF
TRBV5-6 | 13 | CASSNRANNEQFF
TRBV5-1 | 14 | CASSSSGGHEKLFF
TRBV7-9 | 13 | CASSTSGSYEQYF
TRBV27 | 14 | CASSVSGRYNEQFF
TRBV30 | 13 | CAWSPGQHYEQYF
TRBV6-5 | 15 | CASSHRGGGGDEQFF
TRBV15 | 15 | CATSRDLGIPYGYTF
TRBV30 | 13 | CAGSGTGRVKQYF
TRBV15 | 16 | CATSRGGAGTRETQYF
TRBV21-1 | 12 | CASRSWGYEQYF
TRBV3-1/TRBV3-2 | 15 | CASSLRGHMGETQYF
TRBV4-1 | 14 | CASSQRQGPLEQYF
TRBV30 | 16 | CAWSVLWGQGDNGYTF
TRBV19 | 17 | CASSRASGRAYTGELFF
TRBV6-5 | 14 | CASSGGTGITEAFF
TRBV27 | 13 | CASRTSATDTQYF
TRBV3-1/TRBV3-2 | 14 | CASSPRGLTDTQYF
TRBV7-2 | 11 | CASSFMETQYF
TRBV6-5 | 14 | CASSSDGPNTEAFF
TRBV28 | 16 | CASSPQSREGYYEQYF
TRBV5-4 | 18 | CASSLGLTSGTGGDTQYF
TRBV23-1 | 15 | CASSRSFRQPFEQYF